This TCR beta chain was identified in a study of long-term antiretroviral therapy in people with HIV. Study background: Samples collected earliest predate the 2015 immediate-ART recommendation by about a decade.

This clone was found once. This was the immunoSEQ v3.0 assay at survey level. The data were produced by immunoSEQ multiplex PCR, yet TCRdb's version contains in-frame clones alone and is incomplete. The sample includes more than 25,000 clones, 95% to 98% seen only once; the top ten take around 1.8%. This specimen consisted of unsorted PBMCs, obtained 7.6 years after starting antiretroviral therapy. The origin of this receptor is a man under 40 with HIV.

The CDR3 here is CASSHRGELNTEAFF. CDR3 nucleotides: TGCGCCAGCAGCCACCGGGGGGAACTTAACACTGAAGCTTTCTTT. V usage is TRBV4-3 and J usage is TRBJ1-1; possibly TRBD1 for D (5 bases). Germline V gene lookup returns CDR1 LGHNA and CDR2 YSLEER. This CDR3 is built from 15 residues. Between the trimmed V and J ends, which lost 3 bases and 2 bases, there was a span of 13 bases.